These 27 T cell receptor beta chains were all obtained from the same sample, sequenced in a study of blood T cell repertoires in COVID-19. Method: immunoSEQ multiplex PCR; TCRdb's copy keeps in-frame clones and lacks some. The data show 250,000 to 300,000 clones, with roughly 92% seen just once and around 2.2% held by the top ten. The sample comprised peripheral blood. These receptors originate from a woman aged 25 to 39 with COVID-19, enrolled during active disease.

DNA for the CDR3: TGTGCCAGCAGTTACTCTGTAGCGGGTGGGGGTAATGAGCAGTTCTTC. Protein sequence: CASSYSVAGGGNEQFF. This rearrangement joins TRBV6-5 to TRBJ2-1; 7 bases fit TRBD2. Germline-derived CDR1 and CDR2 are MNHEY and SVGAGI. J lost 7 bases, V lost 0 bases, and 9 bases had no gene match. The CDR3 contains 16 residues.

This chain connects TRBV18 to TRBJ2-7; weak D call: TRBD1 (6 bases). The germline V gene encodes CDR1 KGHSH and CDR2 LQKENI. The CDR3 contains 15 residues. V was trimmed by 3 bases and J by 5 bases, leaving 17 bases between them. CDR3 region: CASSPPGHDNHEQYF. The CDR3 DNA reads TGTGCCAGCTCACCGCCGGGACATGACAACCACGAGCAGTACTTC.

The rearrangement joins TRBV19 to TRBJ2-1; possible D gene TRBD1, 7 bases. Germline V gene data show CDR1 as LNHDA and CDR2 as SQIVND (reference sequence). This CDR3 has 18 amino acids. Deletions cut 3 bases from V and 2 bases from J, with 20 bases between. The CDR3 DNA reads as TGTGCCAGTAGTATCCCTACGACAGGGAGGATACCCTACAATGAGCAGTTCTTC. Residues: CASSIPTTGRIPYNEQFF.

The genes are TRBV6-5 and TRBJ1-2, with 10 bases fitting TRBD1. Germline V lookup: CDR1 MNHEY, CDR2 SVGAGI. This CDR3 contains 13 residues. V lost 5 bases and J lost 11; bases outside the gene matches: 8. The CDR3 DNA reads as TGTGCCAGCAGTAGGGGACAGGGGTCCGATTACACCTTC. As protein: CASSRGQGSDYTF.

With regard to this clone: One end of the junction varies from germline; a read error may be responsible. The chain combines TRBV5-5 with TRBJ2-1; 7 bases line up with TRBD2. Germline V CDR1 and CDR2: SGHKS, YYEKEE (reference sequence). This CDR3 has 14 residues. As DNA, the CDR3 is TGTGCCAGCAGCTTCACCCGAGGTAGCGGGCCTACTGTCTTC. It specifies CASSFTRGSGPTVF.

V gene TRBV5-1 combines with J gene TRBJ2-2, with 7 nucleotides matching TRBD2. Trimming took 3 bases from V and 6 from J; bases not matched to a gene: 11. CDR1 SGHRS and CDR2 YFSETQ come from the germline V gene. CDR3 length: 16 amino acids. Written as DNA, the CDR3 is TGCGCCAGCAGCTGGGGGGGTTTGGAAATGTCCGGGGAGCTGTTTTTT. Amino acids: CASSWGGLEMSGELFF.

This clone was detected only once. The chain carries TRBV29-1 and TRBJ2-3; TRBD2 agrees at 9 bases. J lost 0 bases, V lost 7 bases, and 14 bases had no gene match. The CDR3 has 17 amino acids. The germline V gene encodes CDR1 SQVTM and CDR2 ANQGSEA. In nucleotides, the CDR3 is TGCAGCGGACTACTAGCGGGTAACAAACTTAGCACAGATACGCAGTATTTT. Amino acids: CSGLLAGNKLSTDTQYF.

V usage is TRBV15 and J usage is TRBJ2-7; D gene ambiguous. The V end lost 0 bases, the J end lost 3 bases, and 3 bases lay between the germline ends. CDR3 length equals 12 residues. Per germline, CDR1 LNHNV and CDR2 YYDKDF (reference sequence). CDR3 region: CATSRDHYEQYF. In DNA, the CDR3 is TGTGCCACCAGCAGAGACCACTACGAGCAGTACTTC.

This chain uses TRBV5-1 with TRBJ1-2, with 8 positions matching TRBD1. Germline-derived CDR1 and CDR2 are SGHRS and YFSETQ. The length of the CDR3 is 14 residues. Germline trimming cut 3 bases from V and 8 bases from J; bases unmatched to any gene: 9. CDR3 protein: CASSSRATGEGYTF. The CDR3 nucleotides are TGCGCCAGCAGCTCTAGGGCGACAGGGGAGGGCTACACCTTC.

The chain employs TRBV19 and TRBJ2-2; a weak D match, TRBD1 (5 bases). CDR3 size: 15 residues. Germline-derived CDR1 and CDR2 are LNHDA and SQIVND (reference sequence). Trimming shortened V by 5 bases and J by 4 bases, and 14 bases separated the two germline ends. CDR3 in amino acids: CASSSAGIGTGELFF. CDR3 nucleotide sequence: TGTGCCAGTAGTTCGGCAGGGATAGGCACCGGGGAGCTGTTTTTT.

This chain joins TRBV19 and TRBJ1-1; TRBD1 matches 8 bases. Germline CDR1 is LNHDA and CDR2 is SQIVND (reference sequence). V was pared by 5 bases and J by 2 bases, with 10 bases of the junction left unmatched. The length of the CDR3 is 16 residues. CDR3 protein: CASSLWTGRINTEAFF. The CDR3 DNA sequence: TGTGCCAGTAGTCTATGGACAGGGAGGATCAACACTGAAGCTTTCTTT.

The chain couples TRBV30 to TRBJ2-3; TRBD2 matches 9 bases. CDR1 is GTSNPN, CDR2 SVGIG, per germline (reference sequence). With V trimmed by 8 bases and J by 7 bases, 10 bases remained unmatched. This CDR3 region has 13 residues. CDR3 nucleotides: TGTGCCCTGACTAGCGGTGCATTAAATACGCAGTATTTT. Protein: CALTSGALNTQYF.

The chain carries TRBV29-1 and TRBJ1-2; D uncertain. V was clipped by 4 bases and J by 4 bases, with 16 bases between them. The CDR3 contains 14 residues. The germline V gene encodes CDR1 SQVTM and CDR2 ANQGSEA. This CDR3 is CSVGPAARGYGYTF. The CDR3 DNA is TGCAGCGTTGGGCCGGCAGCACGCGGCTATGGCTACACCTTC. The full variable domain, its missing parts supplied by reference TRBV29-1 and TRBJ1-2, is SAVISQKPSRDICQRGTSLTIQCQVDSQVTMMFWYRQQPGQSLTLIATANQGSEATYESGFVIDKFPISRPNLTFSTLTVSNMSPEDSSIYLCSVGPAARGYGYTFGSGTRLTVV.

Written as DNA, the CDR3 is TGTGCCAGCAGCTTCGAAACAGGAAGCAATGAAAAACTGTTTTTT. Residues: CASSFETGSNEKLFF. J is TRBJ1-4 and V is TRBV11-2; TRBD1 might be the D (5 bases). Germline assignment: CDR1 SGHAT and CDR2 FQNNGV. The CDR3 has 15 amino acids. Trimming shortened V by 3 bases and J by 5 bases, and 13 bases separated the two germline ends.

V usage is TRBV5-6 and J usage is TRBJ1-2, with D maybe TRBD1 (5 bases). Germline values: CDR1 SGHDT, CDR2 YYEEEE. Trimming took 2 bases from V and 1 from J, leaving 12 bases between them. The CDR3 is 15 amino acids. Written as DNA, the CDR3 is TGTGCCAGCAGCTTCTGGACACACGTTAACTATGGCTACACCTTC. It yields the protein CASSFWTHVNYGYTF.

The chain carries TRBV14 and TRBJ2-7; TRBD2 matches 9 bases. V lost 5 bases and J lost 2; bases outside the gene matches: 7. Germline lookup yields CDR1 SGHDN and CDR2 FVKESK. The CDR3 extends over 15 amino acids. Written as DNA, the CDR3 is TGTGCCAGCAGCGGCGGGAGGGGGAGGGCCTACGAGCAGTACTTC. It specifies CASSGGRGRAYEQYF.

V is TRBV28 and J is TRBJ1-6; 7 bases line up with TRBD1. The V gene end was trimmed by 4 bases and the J gene end by 7 bases; junction bases not matched to a gene: 7. Per germline, CDR1 MDHEN and CDR2 SYDVKM. This CDR3 contains 15 residues. CDR3 region: CASSSSGTANSPLHF. DNA for the CDR3: TGTGCCAGCAGTTCTTCCGGGACAGCCAATTCACCCCTCCACTTT.

This chain uses TRBV30 with TRBJ1-1; TRBD1 agrees at 8 bases. Germline trimming cut 3 bases from V and 4 bases from J; bases unmatched to any gene: 4. The CDR3 length is 13 residues. Germline V gene lookup returns CDR1 GTSNPN and CDR2 SVGIG (reference sequence). CDR3 residues: CAWRRQGPTEAFF. The CDR3 DNA reads as TGTGCCTGGAGGCGACAGGGGCCCACTGAAGCTTTCTTT.

The rearrangement uses TRBV19 and TRBJ1-1, with no clear D. V was clipped by 2 bases and J by 0 bases, with 10 bases between them. Germline V gives CDR1 LNHDA, CDR2 SQIVND (reference sequence). This CDR3 has 15 residues. The CDR3 sequence: CASSISGYVNTEAFF. CDR3 DNA: TGTGCCAGTAGTATATCGGGATACGTGAACACTGAAGCTTTCTTT.

The V gene is TRBV11-3, the J gene TRBJ2-3; a weak D match, TRBD2 (5 bases). The germline V gene encodes CDR1 SGHNT and CDR2 YENEEA. Trimming shortened V by 1 base and J by 4 bases, and 12 bases separated the two germline ends. The CDR3 runs 15 residues. The CDR3, as DNA: TGTGCCAGCAGCTTAGGTCCCGGGGTTTCAGATACGCAGTATTTT. Protein: CASSLGPGVSDTQYF.

The rearrangement joins TRBV6-1 to TRBJ1-5; 7 bases align to TRBD1. Losses at the gene ends were 0 bases for V and 6 bases for J; bases not matched to a gene: 17. CDR1 is MNHNS, CDR2 SASEGT, per germline. The CDR3 loop spans 19 amino acids. CDR3 coding DNA: TGTGCCAGCAGTGAAGCACCACACTTTAACAGGGGCGATGGTCAGCCCCAGCATTTT. This translates into CASSEAPHFNRGDGQPQHF.

V is TRBV5-5 and J is TRBJ1-2; 7 bases line up with TRBD1. Germline-derived CDR1 and CDR2 are SGHKS and YYEKEE (reference sequence). The CDR3 has 16 amino acids. The ends lost 4 bases at V and 0 bases at J; junction bases unmatched: 9. The CDR3 sequence is CASSRTGTDSNYGYTF. CDR3 nucleotide sequence: TGTGCCAGCAGCCGTACCGGGACAGACTCTAACTATGGCTACACCTTC. The full variable domain, rest sourced from reference TRBV5-5 and TRBJ1-2, is DAGVTQSPTHLIKTRGQQVTLRCSPISGHKSVSWYQQVLGQGPQFIFQYYEKEERGRGNFPDRFSARQFPNYSSELNVNALLLGDSALYLCASSRTGTDSNYGYTFGSGTRLTVV.

This chain uses TRBV13 with TRBJ2-7, with D possibly matching TRBD2 (5 bases). Trimming cost V 10 bases and J 7 bases, with 14 bases left between them. Germline values: CDR1 PRHDT, CDR2 FYEKMQ (reference sequence). This CDR3 contains 11 residues. CDR3 DNA: TGTGCCACGGGATTTGAGCAAGAGCAGTACTTC. It encodes CATGFEQEQYF.

This clone was found once. The V and J genes are TRBV2 and TRBJ1-4; 8 bases match TRBD1. Germline-derived CDR1 and CDR2 are SNHLY and FYNNEI. CDR3 size: 16 residues. Trimming took 6 bases from V and 3 from J; bases not matched to a gene: 9. This chain's CDR3 is CASRAGTGGSNEKLFF. The CDR3 bases are TGTGCCAGCAGAGCCGGGACAGGAGGCTCTAATGAAAAACTGTTTTTT. Based on the CDR3 plus reference TRBV2 and TRBJ1-4, the full variable domain is EPEVTQTPSHQVTQMGQEVILRCVPISNHLYFYWYRQILGQKVEFLVSFYNNEISEKSEIFDDQFSVERPDGSNFTLKIRSTKLEDSAMYFCASRAGTGGSNEKLFFGSGTQLSVL.

The chain recombines TRBV6-5 with TRBJ2-5, with 7 nucleotides matching TRBD2. The trim removed 6 bases at V and 5 bases at J, leaving 6 bases unmatched. The CDR3 runs 13 residues. Germline V gene lookup returns CDR1 MNHEY and CDR2 SVGAGI. The CDR3 DNA follows: TGTGCCAGCAGGCATAGGGGAGGGGAGACCCAGTACTTC. Amino acids: CASRHRGGETQYF.

By share, this clone ranks as medium-sized. The rearrangement links TRBV6-4 to TRBJ2-1; 9 bases map to TRBD1. The CDR3 has 14 residues. The germline gives CDR1 MRHNA, CDR2 SNTAGT. J lost 5 bases, V lost 2 bases, and 1 base had no gene match. The CDR3 loop is CASSDGQGNNEQFF. In DNA form, the CDR3 reads TGTGCCAGCAGTGACGGACAGGGGAACAATGAGCAGTTCTTC.

The chain combines TRBV3-1 (or the pseudogene TRBV3-2) with TRBJ1-5; TRBD1 is a possible D gene (5 bases). CDR3 length: 13 residues. Trimming took off 1 base at V and 7 bases at J, with 8 bases between the two ends. Per germline, CDR1 LGHDT and CDR2 YNNKEL (reference sequence). DNA of the CDR3: TGTGCCAGCAGCCAAGGGAAGGGGCAGCCCCAGCATTTT. Amino acids: CASSQGKGQPQHF.